The rows below give T cell receptor beta chains drawn from one sample of a study of blood T cell repertoires in COVID-19. The protocol was immunoSEQ multiplex PCR, while the TCRdb copy is restricted to in-frame clones and leaves out a portion. The sample carries about 190,000 clones, 70% to 90% recorded once. The material sequenced was peripheral blood. These receptors all come from a woman between 35 and 50 years old who had recovered from COVID-19. The CDR3 runs from the conserved cysteine through the conserved F or W.

>TRBJ2-7|TRBV6-5
CASQKDRRSSYEQYF
>TRBJ2-2|TRBV5-4
CASSLSGTGELFF
>TRBJ1-5|TRBV6-6
CASSYSIGRGNQPQHF
>TRBJ1-2|TRBV12-3/TRBV12-4
CASSFMGGYGYTF
>TRBJ2-7|TRBV18
CASSPPPGQGSFSEQYF
>TRBJ2-5|TRBV7-3
CASSRSGREETQYF
>TRBJ1-1|TRBV12-5
CASGLVLEQLNTEAFF
>TRBJ1-2|TRBV6-6
CASSPGTGGYGYTF
>TRBJ1-2|TRBV6-5
CASSYGQGDGYTF
>TRBJ2-7|TRBV19
CASSISVAYEQYF
>TRBJ1-5|TRBV30
CAWSVQDNQPQHF
>TRBJ1-2|TRBV19
CASSIEQGPVYGYTF
>TRBJ2-5|TRBV18
CASSPQTSGSETQYF
>TRBJ1-2|TRBV28
CASSSPHTGGDGYTF
>TRBJ2-7|TRBV6-2/TRBV6-3
CASSYSQSPTYEQYF
>TRBJ1-5|TRBV18
CASSPDRDNQPQHF
>TRBJ2-7|TRBV18
CASSPPTGAYEQYF
>TRBJ1-5|TRBV18
CASSPDSDNQPQHF
>TRBJ2-1|TRBV4-2
CASSRNSGRAYNEQFF
>TRBJ2-7|TRBV19
CASSRASGTTGYEQYF
>TRBJ1-2|TRBV7-9
CASSLGDRDLSRGYTF
>TRBJ2-3|TRBV7-2
CASFLVGPGPVRAQYF
>TRBJ1-1|TRBV11-2
CASSPGQSTEAFF
>TRBJ2-3|TRBV6-5
CASMRTGAIGDTQYF
>TRBJ2-3|TRBV29-1
CSVWSGITQYF
>TRBJ1-2|TRBV3-1/TRBV3-2
CASSSISWSGYTF
>TRBJ2-3|TRBV11-3
CASSVSQADTQYF
>TRBJ2-3|TRBV2
CASSVGSPHTQYF
>TRBJ2-5|TRBV18
CASSETGGRAETQYF
>TRBJ2-4|TRBV6-6
CASSLTSGTKNIQYF
>TRBJ2-1|TRBV9
CASSVVLVLDEQFF
>TRBJ1-3|TRBV3-1/TRBV3-2
CASSQALQGGGNTIYF
>TRBJ2-6|TRBV6-5
CASSYLRRANVLTF
>TRBJ2-3|TRBV29-1
CSVERGLAGNTQYF
>TRBJ2-3|TRBV6-5
CASSFTVDTQYF
>TRBJ2-2|TRBV30
CAWSKGRVNTGELFF
>TRBJ1-5|TRBV6-2/TRBV6-3
CASSKTENQPQHF
>TRBJ2-7|TRBV30
CAWSRGGDSKWF
>TRBJ2-4|TRBV19
CASSLIPGQGAKNIQYF
>TRBJ1-1|TRBV28
CASSLLQKEAFF
>TRBJ1-3|TRBV18
CASSPGQEGSGNTIYF
>TRBJ1-1|TRBV18
CASSPRPGETEAFF
>TRBJ1-6|TRBV12-5
CASGLVLIRDRLNSPLHF
>TRBJ2-3|TRBV5-1
CASSSPTSDPHGDTQYF
>TRBJ2-7|TRBV29-1
CSVQVGLAGSEQYF
>TRBJ2-2|TRBV7-2
CASSLALGDTGELFF
>TRBJ1-6|TRBV6-1
CASSEAPGSPLHF
>TRBJ1-1|TRBV10-3
CAISEGTGKAEAFF
>TRBJ2-3|TRBV15
CATSQGQTDTQYF
>TRBJ1-5|TRBV4-1
CASSPEQGGRQPQHF
>TRBJ1-2|TRBV12-3/TRBV12-4
CASSEGQADGYTF
>TRBJ1-6|TRBV11-2
CASSWGQGLYNSPLHF
>TRBJ2-1|TRBV4-1
CASSVTSGSVTYNEQFF
>TRBJ2-1|TRBV9
CASSTRTSGSRNEQFF
>TRBJ2-3|TRBV19
CASKTISGGTDTQYF
>TRBJ1-5|TRBV18
CASSPLGSGRGDQPQHF
>TRBJ1-1|TRBV6-1
CASSDRQGVWTEAFF
>TRBJ2-2|TRBV9
CASSVGGASLTGELFF
>TRBJ1-5|TRBV19
CASSRDRDQPQHF